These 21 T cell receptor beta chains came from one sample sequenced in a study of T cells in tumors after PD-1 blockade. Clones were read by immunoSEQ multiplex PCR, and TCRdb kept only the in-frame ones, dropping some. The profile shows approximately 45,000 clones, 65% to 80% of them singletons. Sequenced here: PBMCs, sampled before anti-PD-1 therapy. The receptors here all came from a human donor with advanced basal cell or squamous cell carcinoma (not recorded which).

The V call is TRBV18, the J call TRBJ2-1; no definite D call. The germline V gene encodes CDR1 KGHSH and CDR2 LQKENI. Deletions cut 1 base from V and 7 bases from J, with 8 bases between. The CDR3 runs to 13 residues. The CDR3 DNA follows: TGTGCCAGCTCACCACAAGCAGGTAATGAGCAGTTCTTC. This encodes CASSPQAGNEQFF. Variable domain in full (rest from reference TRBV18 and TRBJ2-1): NAGVMQNPRHLVRRRGQEARLRCSPMKGHSHVYWYRQLPEEGLKFMVYLQKENIIDESGMPKERFSAEFPKEGPSILRIQQVVRGDSAAYFCASSPQAGNEQFFGPGTRLTVL.

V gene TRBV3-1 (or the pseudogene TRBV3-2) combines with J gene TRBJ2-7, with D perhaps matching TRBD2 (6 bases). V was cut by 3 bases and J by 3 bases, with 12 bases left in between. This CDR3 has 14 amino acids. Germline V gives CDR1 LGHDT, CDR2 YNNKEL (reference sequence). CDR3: CASSQRGTYYEQYF. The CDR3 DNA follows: TGTGCCAGCAGCCAGCGAGGGACTTACTACGAGCAGTACTTC.

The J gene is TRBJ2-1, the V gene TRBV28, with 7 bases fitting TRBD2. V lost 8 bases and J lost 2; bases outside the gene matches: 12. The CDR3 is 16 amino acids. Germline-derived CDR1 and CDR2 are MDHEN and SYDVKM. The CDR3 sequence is CASSSGQLTAYNEQFF. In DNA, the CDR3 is TGTGCCAGCTCTAGCGGACAATTGACGGCCTACAATGAGCAGTTCTTC. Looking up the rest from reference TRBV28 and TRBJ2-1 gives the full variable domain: DVKVTQSSRYLVKRTGEKVFLECVQDMDHENMFWYRQDPGLGLRLIYFSYDVKMKEKGDIPEGYSVSREKKERFSLILESASTNQTSMYLCASSSGQLTAYNEQFFGPGTRLTVL.

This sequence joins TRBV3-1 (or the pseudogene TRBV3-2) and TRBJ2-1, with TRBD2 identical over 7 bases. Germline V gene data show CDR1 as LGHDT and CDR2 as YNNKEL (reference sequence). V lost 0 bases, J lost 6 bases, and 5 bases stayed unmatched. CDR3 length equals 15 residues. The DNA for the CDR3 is TGTGCCAGCAGCCAAGATATTGGGAGGGGCAATGAGCAGTTCTTC. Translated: CASSQDIGRGNEQFF.

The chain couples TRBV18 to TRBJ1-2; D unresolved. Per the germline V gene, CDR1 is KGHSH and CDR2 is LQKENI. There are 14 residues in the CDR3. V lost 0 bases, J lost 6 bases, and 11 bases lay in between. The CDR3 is CASSPPARENGYTF. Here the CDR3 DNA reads TGTGCCAGCTCACCACCGGCCAGAGAAAATGGCTACACCTTC.

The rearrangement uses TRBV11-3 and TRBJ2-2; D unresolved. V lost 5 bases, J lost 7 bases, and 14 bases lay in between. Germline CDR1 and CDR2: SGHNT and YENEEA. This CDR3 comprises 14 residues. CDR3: CASSKWLLGGELFF. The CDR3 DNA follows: TGTGCCAGCAGCAAGTGGCTACTCGGCGGGGAGCTGTTTTTT. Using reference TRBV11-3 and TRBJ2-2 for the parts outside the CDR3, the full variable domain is EAGVVQSPRYKIIEKKQPVAFWCNPISGHNTLYWYLQNLGQGPELLIRYENEEAVDDSQLPKDRFSAERLKGVDSTLKIQPAELGDSAVYLCASSKWLLGGELFFGEGSRLTVL.

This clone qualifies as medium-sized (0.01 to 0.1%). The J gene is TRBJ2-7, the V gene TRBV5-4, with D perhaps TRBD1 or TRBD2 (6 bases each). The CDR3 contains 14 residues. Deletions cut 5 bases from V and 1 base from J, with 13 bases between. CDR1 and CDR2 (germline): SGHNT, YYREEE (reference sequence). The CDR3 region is CASSRGTGSYEQYF. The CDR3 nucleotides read TGTGCCAGCAGTAGGGGGACTGGATCCTACGAGCAGTACTTC.

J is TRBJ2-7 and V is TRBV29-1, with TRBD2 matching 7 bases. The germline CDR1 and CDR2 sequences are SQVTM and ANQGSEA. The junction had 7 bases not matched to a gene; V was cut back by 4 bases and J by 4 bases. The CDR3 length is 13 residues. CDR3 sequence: CSVVPAGLYEQYF. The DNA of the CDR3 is TGCAGCGTTGTGCCAGCGGGGTTATACGAGCAGTACTTC.

DNA for the CDR3: TGTGCCACCAGTGACCCCCCCGATGAACAAGAGACCCAGTACTTC. Translating gives CATSDPPDEQETQYF. The V call is TRBV24-1, the J call TRBJ2-5; no clear D. Trimming left V 4 bases short and J 2 bases short, with 13 bases between. Germline V gene data show CDR1 as KGHDR and CDR2 as SFDVKD. The CDR3 runs to 15 residues.

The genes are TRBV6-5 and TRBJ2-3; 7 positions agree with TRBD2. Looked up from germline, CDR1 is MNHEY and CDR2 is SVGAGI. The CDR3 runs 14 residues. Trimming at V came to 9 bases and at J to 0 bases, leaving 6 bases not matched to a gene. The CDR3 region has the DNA TGTGCCAGTGGACGGGGGGTTAGCACAGATACGCAGTATTTT. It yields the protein CASGRGVSTDTQYF.

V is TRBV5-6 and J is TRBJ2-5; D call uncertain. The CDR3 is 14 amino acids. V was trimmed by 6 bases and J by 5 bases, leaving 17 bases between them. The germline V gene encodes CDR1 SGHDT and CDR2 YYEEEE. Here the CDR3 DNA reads TGTGCCAGCACCCCAACTGGGCAGTTGGAGACCCAGTACTTC. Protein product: CASTPTGQLETQYF.

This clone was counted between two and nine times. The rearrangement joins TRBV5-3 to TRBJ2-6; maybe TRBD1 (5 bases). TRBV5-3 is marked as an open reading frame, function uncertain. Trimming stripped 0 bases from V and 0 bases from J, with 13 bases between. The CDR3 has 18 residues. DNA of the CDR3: TGTGCCAGAAGCTTGGATCAGGGCCTAAGCTCTGGGGCCAACGTCCTGACTTTC. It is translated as CARSLDQGLSSGANVLTF.

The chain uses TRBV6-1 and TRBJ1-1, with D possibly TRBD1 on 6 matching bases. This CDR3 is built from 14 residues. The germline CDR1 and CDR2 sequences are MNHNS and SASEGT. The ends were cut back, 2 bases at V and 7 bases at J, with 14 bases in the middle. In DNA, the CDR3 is TGTGCCAGCAGTGAACAAACAGGGACCAGTGAAGCTTTCTTT. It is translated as CASSEQTGTSEAFF.

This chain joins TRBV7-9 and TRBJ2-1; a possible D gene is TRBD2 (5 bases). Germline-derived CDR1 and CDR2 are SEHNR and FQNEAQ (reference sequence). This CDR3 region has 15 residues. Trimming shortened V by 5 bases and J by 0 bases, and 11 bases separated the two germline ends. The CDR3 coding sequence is TGTGCCAGCAGCCGTGAGGGCGGCTCCTACAATGAGCAGTTCTTC. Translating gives CASSREGGSYNEQFF.

Here the CDR3 DNA reads TGTGCCAGCAGTTTTAGGGTCGACACTGAAGCTTTCTTT. It codes for CASSFRVDTEAFF. The chain carries TRBV27 and TRBJ1-1; no firm D call. The germline V and J ends were trimmed by 3 bases and 3 bases, with 8 bases remaining between them. CDR1 and CDR2 from the germline V gene are MNHEY and SMNVEV (reference sequence). This CDR3 contains 13 residues.

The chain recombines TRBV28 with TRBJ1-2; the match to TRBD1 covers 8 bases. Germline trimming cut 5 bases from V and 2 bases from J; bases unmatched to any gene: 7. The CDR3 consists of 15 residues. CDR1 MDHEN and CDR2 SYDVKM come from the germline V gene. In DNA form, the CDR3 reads TGTGCCAGCAGTCCCGGGCAGGGGGCCAACTATGGCTACACCTTC. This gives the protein CASSPGQGANYGYTF.

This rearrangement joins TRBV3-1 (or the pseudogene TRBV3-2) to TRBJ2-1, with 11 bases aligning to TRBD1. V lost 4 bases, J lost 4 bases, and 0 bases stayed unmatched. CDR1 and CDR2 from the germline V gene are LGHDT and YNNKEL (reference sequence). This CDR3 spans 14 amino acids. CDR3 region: CASSRDRGYNEQFF. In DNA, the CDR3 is TGTGCCAGCAGCCGGGACAGGGGGTACAATGAGCAGTTCTTC.

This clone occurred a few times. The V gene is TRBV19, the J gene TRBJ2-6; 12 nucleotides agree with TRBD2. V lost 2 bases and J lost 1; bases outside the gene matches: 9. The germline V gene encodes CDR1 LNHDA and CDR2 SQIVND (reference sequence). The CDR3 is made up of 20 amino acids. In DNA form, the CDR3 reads TGTGCCAGTAGTATATCCTCATGGACTAGCGGGGCATCTGGGGCCAACGTCCTGACTTTC. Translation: CASSISSWTSGASGANVLTF.

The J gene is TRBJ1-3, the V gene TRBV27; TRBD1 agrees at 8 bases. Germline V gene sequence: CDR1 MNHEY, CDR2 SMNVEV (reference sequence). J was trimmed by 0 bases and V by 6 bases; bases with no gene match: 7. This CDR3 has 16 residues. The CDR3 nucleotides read TGTGCCAGCAGCCACCGACAGGGGATCTCTGGAAACACCATATATTTT. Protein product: CASSHRQGISGNTIYF.

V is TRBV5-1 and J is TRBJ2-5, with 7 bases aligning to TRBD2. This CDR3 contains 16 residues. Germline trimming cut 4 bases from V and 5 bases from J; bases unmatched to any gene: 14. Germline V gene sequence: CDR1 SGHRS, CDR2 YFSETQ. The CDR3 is CASSPGVGGSPETQYF. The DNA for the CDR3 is TGCGCCAGCAGCCCTGGAGTAGGCGGGAGCCCGGAGACCCAGTACTTC. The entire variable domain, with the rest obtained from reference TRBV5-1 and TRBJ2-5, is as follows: KAGVTQTPRYLIKTRGQQVTLSCSPISGHRSVSWYQQTPGQGLQFLFEYFSETQRNKGNFPGRFSGRQFSNSRSEMNVSTLELGDSALYLCASSPGVGGSPETQYFGPGTRLLVL.

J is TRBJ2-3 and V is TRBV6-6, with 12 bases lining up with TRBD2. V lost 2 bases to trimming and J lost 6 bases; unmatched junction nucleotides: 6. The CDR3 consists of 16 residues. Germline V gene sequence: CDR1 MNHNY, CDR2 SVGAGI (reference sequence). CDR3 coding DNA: TGTGCCAGCAGTTACAGTCCTAGCGGGGGGGCGGATACGCAGTATTTT. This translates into CASSYSPSGGADTQYF.